Each of the 15 T cell receptor beta chains below was sequenced from the same sample in a study of blood T cell repertoires in COVID-19. TCRdb's table, derived via immunoSEQ multiplex PCR, lists solely in-frame clones and lacks some. The table lists about 160,000 clones, about three quarters of them singletons. The sample consisted of peripheral blood. The receptors were sampled from a man in his sixties with acute or convalescent COVID-19.

As for this clone: Different DNA sequences within this sample yield the same CDR3. The V and J genes are TRBV24-1 and TRBJ1-1, with D uncertain. This CDR3 has 13 residues. From germline, CDR1 is KGHDR and CDR2 SFDVKD. Deletions cut 9 bases from V and 4 bases from J, with 14 bases between. The CDR3 DNA reads as TGTGCCACCGACACGGGAGAGGGCACTGAAGCTTTCTTT. Translation: CATDTGEGTEAFF.

A single count supports this clone. The chain employs TRBV7-9 and TRBJ2-3; 9 bases are a match to TRBD1. V gave up 5 bases and J gave up 2 bases; unmatched junction bases: 8. Per germline, CDR1 SEHNR and CDR2 FQNEAQ (reference sequence). The CDR3 is 16 amino acids. This chain's CDR3 is CASSQPGQGATDTQYF. The CDR3 nucleotides are TGTGCCAGCAGCCAACCGGGACAGGGCGCCACAGATACGCAGTATTTT.

The gene calls are TRBV11-2 and TRBJ2-5; 11 bases line up with TRBD2. Germline values: CDR1 SGHAT, CDR2 FQNNGV. Trimming removed 5 bases from V and 2 bases from J; junction bases left unmatched: 4. CDR3 length: 15 amino acids. The CDR3 sequence is CASSQLAGVQETQYF. The CDR3 DNA follows: TGTGCCAGCAGCCAACTAGCGGGGGTTCAAGAGACCCAGTACTTC. The variable domain in full, completed from reference TRBV11-2 and TRBJ2-5, reads EAGVAQSPRYKIIEKRQSVAFWCNPISGHATLYWYQQILGQGPKLLIQFQNNGVVDDSQLPKDRFSAERLKGVDSTLKIQPAKLEDSAVYLCASSQLAGVQETQYFGPGTRLLVL.

The V gene is TRBV7-2, the J gene TRBJ2-5; D may be TRBD2 (6 bases). The CDR3 has 13 residues. Trimming took off 0 bases at V and 5 bases at J, with 7 bases between the two ends. The V gene's germline CDR1 is SGHTA and CDR2 FQGNSA. This CDR3 reads CASSLARGETQYF. Here the CDR3 DNA reads TGTGCCAGCAGCTTAGCTCGGGGGGAGACCCAGTACTTC.

The rearrangement links TRBV12-3 or TRBV12-4 to TRBJ1-4; 7 nucleotides match TRBD1. This CDR3 has 13 residues. V shed 5 bases and J 12 bases; nucleotides not matched to a gene: 9. CDR3 bases: TGTGCCAGCAGTCTTACAGGGGAGGTAGAACTGTTTTTT. It is translated as CASSLTGEVELFF.

This chain joins TRBV7-2 and TRBJ2-2; TRBD1 aligns across 8 bases. V shed 3 bases and J 4 bases; nucleotides not matched to a gene: 7. The length of the CDR3 is 16 residues. The germline CDR1 and CDR2 sequences are SGHTA and FQGNSA. The CDR3 coding sequence is TGTGCCAGCAGCTTGCGCCAGGGGGCCGCCACCGGGGAGCTGTTTTTT. Protein: CASSLRQGAATGELFF.

The chain combines TRBV6-5 with TRBJ1-1; D may be TRBD1 (6 bases). Germline V CDR1 and CDR2: MNHEY, SVGAGI. The CDR3 sequence is 13 residues long. Trimming left V 5 bases short and J 3 bases short, with 10 bases between. In DNA, the CDR3 is TGTGCCAGCAGTCAAAACAGGGACACTGAAGCTTTCTTT. Translating it yields CASSQNRDTEAFF.

The V and J genes are TRBV4-1 and TRBJ2-7, with D possibly being TRBD2 (5 bases). V lost 1 base and J lost 0, with 10 bases in between. Per germline, CDR1 MGHRA and CDR2 YSYEKL. There are 15 residues in the CDR3. The CDR3 protein is CASSQVALSSYEQYF. For the CDR3, the DNA is TGCGCCAGCAGCCAAGTAGCGCTGAGCTCCTACGAGCAGTACTTC.

CDR3 sequence: CSASQAGLTNYGYTF. CDR3 DNA: TGCAGTGCTAGTCAGGCGGGACTCACTAACTATGGCTACACCTTC. This rearrangement joins TRBV20-1 to TRBJ1-2; TRBD1 is a possible D gene (5 bases). V was shortened by 3 bases and J by 0 bases, with 14 bases between the two germline ends. The CDR3 is 15 amino acids. Germline CDR1 reads DFQATT; CDR2 reads SNEGSKA (reference sequence).

The chain links TRBV15 to TRBJ1-1; no reliable D call. The ends were cut back, 8 bases at V and 4 bases at J, with 14 bases in the middle. This CDR3 is built from 13 residues. CDR1 is LNHNV and CDR2 is YYDKDF in the germline V gene (reference sequence). Written as DNA, the CDR3 is TGTGCCACCCAAGCGGGGAGGAGCACTGAAGCTTTCTTT. Translating gives CATQAGRSTEAFF.

The chain has TRBV10-2 and TRBJ1-5; D perhaps matches TRBD1 (6 bases). Trimming left V 4 bases short and J 8 bases short, with 12 bases between. Per the germline V gene, CDR1 is WSHSY and CDR2 is SAAADI. The CDR3 consists of 13 residues. The CDR3 coding sequence is TGCGCCAGCAGTGGGCAGGGGAGAGAGCCCCAGCATTTT. Encoded protein: CASSGQGREPQHF.

The genes are TRBV7-8 and TRBJ2-7, with 9 bases lining up with TRBD1. Unmatched junction bases numbered 6, after V lost 2 bases and J lost 4 bases. CDR1 is SGHVS and CDR2 is FQNEAQ in the germline V gene. The CDR3 is 15 residues long. The CDR3 DNA is TGTGCCAGCAGCTTATGGGCGGGACAGGGATACGAGCAGTACTTC. This codes for CASSLWAGQGYEQYF.

This clone is a singleton in its sample. V usage is TRBV18 and J usage is TRBJ2-3; TRBD1 agrees at 10 bases. CDR1 is KGHSH, CDR2 LQKENI, per germline. With V trimmed by 2 bases and J by 4 bases, 6 bases remained unmatched. CDR3 size: 16 residues. Here the CDR3 DNA reads TGTGCCAGCTCACCAGCTGGACAGGGGGTAGCAGATACGCAGTATTTT. It yields the protein CASSPAGQGVADTQYF.

This chain connects TRBV19 to TRBJ2-2; 10 bases agree with TRBD2. The CDR3 sequence is 15 residues long. CDR1 LNHDA and CDR2 SQIVND come from the germline V gene (reference sequence). V lost 6 bases to trimming and J lost 2 bases; unmatched junction nucleotides: 3. The CDR3: CASSVAGGNTGELFF. CDR3 DNA: TGTGCCAGTAGCGTAGCGGGGGGCAACACCGGGGAGCTGTTTTTT. Combining the CDR3 with reference TRBV19 and TRBJ2-2 gives the whole variable domain DGGITQSPKYLFRKEGQNVTLSCEQNLNHDAMYWYRQDPGQGLRLIYYSQIVNDFQKGDIAEGYSVSREKKESFPLTVTSAQKNPTAFYLCASSVAGGNTGELFFGEGSRLTVL.

This sequence joins TRBV19 and TRBJ1-6, with TRBD1 matching over 7 bases. The CDR3 contains 16 residues. Trimming took 6 bases from V and 3 from J; bases not matched to a gene: 8. Germline V lookup: CDR1 LNHDA, CDR2 SQIVND (reference sequence). This CDR3 is CASRTTGVGYNSPLHF. DNA for the CDR3: TGTGCCAGTAGAACTACAGGGGTTGGCTATAATTCACCCCTCCACTTT.